Following are 21 T cell receptor beta chains from one sample sequenced in a study of T cells in Graves' hyperthyroidism and ophthalmopathy (dated by TCRdb to the late 2010s). Preparation of the library involved multiplex PCR. TCRdb names Illumina HiSeq 2000 as the instrument used. TCR beta CDR3 regions were amplified from RNA transcripts. A first-round RT-PCR of the TCR CDR3 used the HTBI primer set with the Qiagen OneStep RT-PCR kit. TCRdb ran its own pipeline on the public reads, namely fastp trimming at Q25 and MiXCR clone calling, and kept in-frame beta chains. Every distinct CDR3 protein forms one entry, paired with its most common genes and DNA. This sample lists about 290,000 distinct CDR3 sequences; approximately 15% were detected once. 7.9% of the sample lies in the top ten. The sequenced material came from blood. The receptors stem from a woman between 40 and 50 years old with Graves' hyperthyroidism.

By its share, this clonotype is medium-sized. The chain carries TRBV12-3 or TRBV12-4 and TRBJ2-7, with 10 bases fitting TRBD2. The CDR3 spans 15 residues. Trimming cost V 6 bases and J 2 bases; bases outside gene matches: 7. CDR3 bases: TGTGCCAGCAGACCCGGGACTAGCGTAACCTACGAGCAGTACTTC. This encodes CASRPGTSVTYEQYF.

This clonotype came up many times. The chain recombines TRBV29-1 with TRBJ2-5; D gene unclear. Germline-derived CDR1 and CDR2 are SQVTM and ANQGSEA. V gave up 7 bases and J gave up 5 bases, with 17 bases separating them. The CDR3 spans 13 residues. The CDR3 reads CSAPAAVGETQYF. DNA for the CDR3: TGCAGCGCCCCAGCCGCCGTGGGCGAGACCCAGTACTTC.

In this sample, this clonotype turned up many times. The chain employs TRBV12-3 or TRBV12-4 and TRBJ2-3, with TRBD2 matching over 10 bases. Unmatched junction bases numbered 8, after V lost 6 bases and J lost 5 bases. The CDR3 contains 15 residues. This chain's CDR3 is CASRITSGVLDTQYF. Here the CDR3 DNA reads TGTGCCAGCAGAATAACTAGCGGGGTCCTAGATACGCAGTATTTT.

This clonotype was seen at least ten times. The chain is built from TRBV12-3 or TRBV12-4 and TRBJ2-5; TRBD2 matches 7 bases. This CDR3 region has 15 residues. V was pared by 2 bases and J by 5 bases, with 8 bases of the junction left unmatched. In nucleotides, the CDR3 is TGTGCCAGCAGTTTAAGGGGAGGGCCTAGGGAGACCCAGTACTTC. It yields the protein CASSLRGGPRETQYF.

This chain connects TRBV27 to TRBJ2-1, with 8 bases identical to TRBD2. Germline V lookup: CDR1 MNHEY, CDR2 SMNVEV (reference sequence). CDR3 length equals 14 residues. The trim removed 4 bases at V and 8 bases at J, leaving 7 bases unmatched. The CDR3 is CASSSPGGRYEQFF. The CDR3 nucleotides are TGTGCCAGCAGTTCCCCCGGCGGGAGGTATGAGCAGTTCTTC.

Worth noting for this clonotype: This could be a read error, since a much larger clone is one nucleotide away. This rearrangement joins TRBV7-9 to TRBJ2-7, with D perhaps matching TRBD2 (5 bases). The CDR3 consists of 14 residues. CDR1 SEHNR and CDR2 FQNEAQ come from the germline V gene (reference sequence). CDR3 nucleotides: TGTGCCAGCAGCAGCTACCGGGAAGACTACGGGCAGTACTTC. Translating gives CASSSYREDYGQYF.

This clonotype was recorded a few times. This chain connects TRBV18 to TRBJ1-1; D call uncertain. The V gene lost 3 bases and the J gene lost 1 base, with 9 bases spanning the gap. The CDR3 runs 14 residues. The germline V gene encodes CDR1 KGHSH and CDR2 LQKENI. The CDR3 spells CASSPVSENTEAFF. CDR3 nucleotides: TGTGCCAGCTCACCGGTCAGTGAGAACACTGAAGCTTTCTTT.

V gene TRBV10-3 combines with J gene TRBJ2-1, with 8 bases aligning to TRBD1. The CDR3 has 16 amino acids. Germline CDR1 is ENHRY and CDR2 is SYGVKD. V gave up 6 bases and J gave up 0 bases; unmatched junction bases: 7. The DNA of the CDR3 is TGTGCCATCAGAGGGTCGCAGGGGGCCTCCTACAATGAGCAGTTCTTC. It yields the protein CAIRGSQGASYNEQFF.

In this sample, this clonotype turned up many times. This rearrangement joins TRBV29-1 to TRBJ2-1; no firm D call. CDR1 and CDR2 (germline): SQVTM, ANQGSEA. Between the trimmed V and J ends, which lost 1 base and 6 bases, there was a span of 13 bases. This CDR3 has 14 amino acids. The CDR3 spells CSVEVREGGNEQFF. The DNA of the CDR3 is TGCAGCGTTGAAGTTAGGGAAGGCGGCAATGAGCAGTTCTTC.

The chain links TRBV12-3 or TRBV12-4 to TRBJ1-1; weak D call: TRBD1 (5 bases). The CDR3 has 15 amino acids. V was cut by 4 bases and J by 3 bases, with 15 bases left in between. The CDR3 DNA sequence: TGTGCCAGCAGTTCAGGGTCGTGGGAGCACACTGAAGCTTTCTTT. Translated, it gives CASSSGSWEHTEAFF.

This clonotype was seen ten or more times. The chain couples TRBV6-1 to TRBJ1-2; 9 bases align to TRBD1. The V gene's germline CDR1 is MNHNS and CDR2 SASEGT. This CDR3 comprises 16 residues. Losses at the gene ends were 8 bases for V and 5 bases for J; bases not matched to a gene: 15. The CDR3 nucleotides are TGTGCCAGCGGATTAGTTGGGACAGGGTTGATTTATGGCTACACCTTC. The encoded protein is CASGLVGTGLIYGYTF.

This chain links TRBV4-2 with TRBJ2-5; tentatively, D is TRBD1 or TRBD2 (5 bases each). CDR3 size: 19 residues. V was trimmed by 1 base and J by 5 bases, leaving 26 bases between them. Germline V lookup: CDR1 LGHNA, CDR2 YNFKEQ. The CDR3, as DNA: TGTGCCAGCAGCCAAGTGCGAGGGGATCGCCTCTTACACCGGGAGACCCAGTACTTC. Its translation: CASSQVRGDRLLHRETQYF.

A note on this clonotype: A single base separates this from a much larger clone, so it may be a read error. This rearrangement joins TRBV27 to TRBJ2-7, with 10 positions matching TRBD1. The CDR3 spans 16 residues. Germline CDR1 MNHEY, CDR2 SMNVEV (reference sequence). This CDR3 is CASRQAGTGDSYEQHF. CDR3 coding DNA: TGTGCCAGCAGACAGGCCGGGACAGGGGACTCCTACGAGCAGCACTTC.

This clonotype has a handful of counts. This chain joins TRBV20-1 and TRBJ2-7, with 7 positions matching TRBD2. CDR1 and CDR2 from the germline V gene are DFQATT and SNEGSKA (reference sequence). J gave up 4 bases and V 0 bases, and 9 bases lay outside the gene matches. The length of the CDR3 is 15 residues. CDR3 nucleotides: TGCAGTGCTAGAGATATCGCGGGAGTACGGTACGAGCAGTACTTC. This translates into CSARDIAGVRYEQYF.

This clonotype occurred many times. This sequence joins TRBV24-1 and TRBJ2-5, with D possibly matching TRBD1 (5 bases). This CDR3 comprises 13 residues. Trimming pared 4 bases from V and 7 bases from J, leaving 12 bases between. CDR1 is KGHDR and CDR2 is SFDVKD in the germline V gene. CDR3 sequence (DNA): TGTGCCACCAGTGAAGGGGATAGTGGGACCCAGTACTTC. This sequence encodes CATSEGDSGTQYF.

Ten or more counts support this clonotype. The V and J genes are TRBV15 and TRBJ2-7; 9 positions match TRBD1. The germline gives CDR1 LNHNV, CDR2 YYDKDF (reference sequence). This CDR3 spans 14 amino acids. J gave up 2 bases and V 9 bases, and 8 bases lay outside the gene matches. The chain's CDR3 is CATRRTGDAYEQYF. The CDR3 DNA follows: TGTGCCACAAGGAGGACAGGGGACGCCTACGAGCAGTACTTC.

This clonotype was seen a handful of times. This chain connects TRBV9 to TRBJ1-5; D ambiguous. This CDR3 region has 15 residues. Germline CDR1 SGDLS, CDR2 YYNGEE. V gave up 4 bases and J gave up 5 bases, with 16 bases separating them. CDR3 nucleotides: TGTGCCAGCAGCTTAGGCGGCCTTAATTATCAGCCCCAGCATTTT. Amino acids: CASSLGGLNYQPQHF.

This clonotype showed up many times. The chain links TRBV12-5 to TRBJ2-7; 10 bases are a match to TRBD1. This CDR3 contains 13 residues. Germline loops: CDR1 LGHNT, CDR2 FRNRAP. V gave up 8 bases and J gave up 1 base; unmatched junction bases: 2. CDR3 sequence (DNA): TGTGCTAGTCGGACAGGGGGTTCCTACGAGCAGTACTTC. It translates to CASRTGGSYEQYF.

The chain recombines TRBV7-9 with TRBJ2-7; 11 positions agree with TRBD1. Unmatched junction bases numbered 6, after V lost 4 bases and J lost 7 bases. The germline V gene encodes CDR1 SEHNR and CDR2 FQNEAQ (reference sequence). The length of the CDR3 is 14 residues. The CDR3 nucleotides are TGTGCCAGCAGCTCCGGGACAGGGGGAAGTGAGCAGTACTTC. This encodes CASSSGTGGSEQYF.

This clonotype was recorded a few times. V usage is TRBV19 and J usage is TRBJ1-5; D not resolved. The CDR3 has 14 residues. Germline V gene lookup returns CDR1 LNHDA and CDR2 SQIVND (reference sequence). V was trimmed by 5 bases and J by 2 bases, leaving 10 bases between them. CDR3 DNA: TGTGCCAGTAGTGCGTTGATCGGCAATCAGCCCCAGCATTTT. It encodes CASSALIGNQPQHF.

This clonotype was counted at least ten times. J is TRBJ2-6 and V is TRBV11-2; the D gene is possibly TRBD2 (7 bases). The CDR3 has 17 amino acids. V was clipped by 3 bases and J by 2 bases, with 14 bases between them. In germline, CDR1 is SGHAT, CDR2 FQNNGV. The CDR3 region is CASSLARGGAGANVLTF. In nucleotides, the CDR3 is TGTGCCAGCAGCTTGGCTCGAGGGGGGGCTGGGGCCAACGTCCTGACTTTC. Together with reference TRBV11-2 and TRBJ2-6, the CDR3 gives the full variable domain: EAGVAQSPRYKIIEKRQSVAFWCNPISGHATLYWYQQILGQGPKLLIQFQNNGVVDDSQLPKDRFSAERLKGVDSTLKIQPAKLEDSAVYLCASSLARGGAGANVLTFGAGSRLTVL.